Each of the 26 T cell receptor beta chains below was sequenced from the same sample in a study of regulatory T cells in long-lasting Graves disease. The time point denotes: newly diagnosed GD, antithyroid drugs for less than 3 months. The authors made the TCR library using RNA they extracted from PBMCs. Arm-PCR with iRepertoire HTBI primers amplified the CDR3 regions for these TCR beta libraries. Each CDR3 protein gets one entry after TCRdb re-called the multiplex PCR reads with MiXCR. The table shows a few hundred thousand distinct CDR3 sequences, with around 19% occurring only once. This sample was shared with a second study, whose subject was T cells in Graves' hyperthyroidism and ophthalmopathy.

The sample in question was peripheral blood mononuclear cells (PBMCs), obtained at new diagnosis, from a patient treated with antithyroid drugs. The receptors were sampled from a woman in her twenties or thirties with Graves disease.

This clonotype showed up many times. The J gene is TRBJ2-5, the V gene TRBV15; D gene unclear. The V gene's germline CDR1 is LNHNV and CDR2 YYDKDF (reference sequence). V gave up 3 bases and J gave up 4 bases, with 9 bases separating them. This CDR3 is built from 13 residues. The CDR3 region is CATSSDQGETQYF. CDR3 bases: TGTGCCACCAGCAGCGACCAAGGAGAGACCCAGTACTTC.

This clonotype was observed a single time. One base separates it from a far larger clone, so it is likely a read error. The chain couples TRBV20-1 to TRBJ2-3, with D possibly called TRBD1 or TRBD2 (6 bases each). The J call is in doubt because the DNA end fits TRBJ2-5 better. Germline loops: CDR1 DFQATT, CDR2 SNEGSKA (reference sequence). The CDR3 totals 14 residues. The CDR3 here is CGARVTSGAKTQYF. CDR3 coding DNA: TGCGGTGCTAGAGTCACCTCGGGGGCGAAGACCCAGTACTTC.

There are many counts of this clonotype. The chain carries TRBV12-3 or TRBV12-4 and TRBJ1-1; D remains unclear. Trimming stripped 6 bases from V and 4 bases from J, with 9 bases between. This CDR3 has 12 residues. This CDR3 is CASRRIGTEAFF. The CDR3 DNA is TGTGCCAGCAGGCGTATCGGCACTGAAGCTTTCTTT.

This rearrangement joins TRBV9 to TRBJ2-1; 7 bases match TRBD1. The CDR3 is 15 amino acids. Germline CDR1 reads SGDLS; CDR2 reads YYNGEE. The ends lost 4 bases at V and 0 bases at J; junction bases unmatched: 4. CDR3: CASSSRDSSYNEQFF. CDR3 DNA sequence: TGTGCCAGCAGCTCACGGGACAGCTCCTACAATGAGCAGTTCTTC.

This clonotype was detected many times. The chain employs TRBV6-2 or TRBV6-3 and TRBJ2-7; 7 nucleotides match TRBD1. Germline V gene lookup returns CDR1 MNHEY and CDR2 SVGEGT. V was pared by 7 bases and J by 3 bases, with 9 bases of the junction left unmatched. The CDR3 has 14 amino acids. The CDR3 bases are TGTGCCAGCAAACAGACAGGGTTAGGCTACGAGCAGTACTTC. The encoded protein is CASKQTGLGYEQYF.

The CDR3: CASSFRGGGYEQYF. DNA for the CDR3: TGTGCCAGCAGCTTTAGGGGCGGGGGATACGAGCAGTACTTC. The chain couples TRBV9 to TRBJ2-7, with 7 bases that match TRBD2. Germline values: CDR1 SGDLS, CDR2 YYNGEE. J lost 4 bases, V lost 4 bases, and 8 bases had no gene match. The CDR3 is made up of 14 amino acids.

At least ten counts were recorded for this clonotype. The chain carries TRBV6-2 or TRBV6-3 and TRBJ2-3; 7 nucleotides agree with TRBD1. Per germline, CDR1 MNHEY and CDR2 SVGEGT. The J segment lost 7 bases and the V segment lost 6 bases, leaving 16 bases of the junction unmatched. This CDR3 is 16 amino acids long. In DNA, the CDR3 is TGTGCCAGCAGAGGCCCGGGACAGAGTCACCTCTATACGCAGTATTTT. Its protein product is CASRGPGQSHLYTQYF.

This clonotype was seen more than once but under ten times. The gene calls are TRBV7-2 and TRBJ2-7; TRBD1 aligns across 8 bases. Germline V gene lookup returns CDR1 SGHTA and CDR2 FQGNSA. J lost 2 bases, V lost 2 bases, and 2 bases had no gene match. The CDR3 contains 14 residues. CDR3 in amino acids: CASSLLQGAYEQYF. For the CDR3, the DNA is TGTGCCAGCAGCTTACTACAGGGGGCCTACGAGCAGTACTTC.

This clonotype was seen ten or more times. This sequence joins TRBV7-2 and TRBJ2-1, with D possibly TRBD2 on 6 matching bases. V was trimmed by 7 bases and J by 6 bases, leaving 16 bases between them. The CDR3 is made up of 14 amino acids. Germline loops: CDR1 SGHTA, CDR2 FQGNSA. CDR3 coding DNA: TGTGCCAGCAACCCGGGACTCGCACGCAATGAGCAGTTCTTC. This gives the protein CASNPGLARNEQFF.

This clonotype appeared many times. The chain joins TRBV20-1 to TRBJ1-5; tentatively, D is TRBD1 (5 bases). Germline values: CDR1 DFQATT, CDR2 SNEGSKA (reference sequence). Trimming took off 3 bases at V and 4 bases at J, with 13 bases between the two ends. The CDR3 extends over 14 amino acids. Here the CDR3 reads CSARPQQENQPQHF. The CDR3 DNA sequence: TGCAGTGCTAGGCCCCAACAGGAAAATCAGCCCCAGCATTTT.

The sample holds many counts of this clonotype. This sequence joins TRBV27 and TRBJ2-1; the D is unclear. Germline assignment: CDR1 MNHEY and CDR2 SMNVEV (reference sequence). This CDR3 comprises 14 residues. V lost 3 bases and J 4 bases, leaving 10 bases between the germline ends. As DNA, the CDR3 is TGTGCCAGCAGTTTGGGCGACACTTACAATGAGCAGTTCTTC. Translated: CASSLGDTYNEQFF.

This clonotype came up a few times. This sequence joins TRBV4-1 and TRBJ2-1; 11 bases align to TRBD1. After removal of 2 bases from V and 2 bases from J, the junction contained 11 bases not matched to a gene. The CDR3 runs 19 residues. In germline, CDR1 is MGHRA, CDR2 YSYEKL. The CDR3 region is CASSQSRDRGGFAYNEQFF. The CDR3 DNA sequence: TGCGCCAGCAGCCAATCCCGGGACAGGGGGGGTTTCGCCTACAATGAGCAGTTCTTC.

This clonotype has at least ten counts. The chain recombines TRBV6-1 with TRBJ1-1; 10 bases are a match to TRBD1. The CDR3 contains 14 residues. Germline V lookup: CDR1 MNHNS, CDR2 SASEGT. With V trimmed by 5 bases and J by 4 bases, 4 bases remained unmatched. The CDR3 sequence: CASSLRDRGTEAFF. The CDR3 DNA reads TGTGCCAGCAGTCTCCGGGACAGGGGCACTGAAGCTTTCTTT.

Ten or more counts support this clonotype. As DNA, the CDR3 is TGTGCCAGCAGCTTCGGAGCGAATGAAAAACTGTTTTTT. It specifies CASSFGANEKLFF. The chain joins TRBV7-2 to TRBJ1-4, with D hard to call. This CDR3 contains 13 residues. Germline-derived CDR1 and CDR2 are SGHTA and FQGNSA. Deletions cut 3 bases from V and 5 bases from J, with 7 bases between.

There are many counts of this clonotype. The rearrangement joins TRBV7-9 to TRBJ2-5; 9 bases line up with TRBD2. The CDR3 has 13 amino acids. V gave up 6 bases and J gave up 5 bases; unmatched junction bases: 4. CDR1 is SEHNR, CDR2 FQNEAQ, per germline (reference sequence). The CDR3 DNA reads TGTGCCAGCAGTAGCGGGGGCGGCGAGACCCAGTACTTC. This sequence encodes CASSSGGGETQYF.

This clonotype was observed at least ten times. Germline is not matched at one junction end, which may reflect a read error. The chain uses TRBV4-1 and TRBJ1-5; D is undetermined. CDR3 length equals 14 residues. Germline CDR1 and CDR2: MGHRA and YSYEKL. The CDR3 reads CASSQESGSQPQHF. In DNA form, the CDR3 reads TGTGCCAGCAGCCAAGAATCGGGGAGTCAGCCCCAGCATTTT.

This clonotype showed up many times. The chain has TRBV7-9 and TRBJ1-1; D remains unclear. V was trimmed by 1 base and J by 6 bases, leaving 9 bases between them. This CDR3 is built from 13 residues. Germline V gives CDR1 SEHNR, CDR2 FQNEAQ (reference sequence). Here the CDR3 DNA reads TGTGCCAGCAGCTTAGGCGAGGGCTCTGAAGCTTTCTTT. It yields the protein CASSLGEGSEAFF. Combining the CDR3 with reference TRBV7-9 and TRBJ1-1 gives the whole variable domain DTGVSQNPRHKITKRGQNVTFRCDPISEHNRLYWYRQTLGQGPEFLTYFQNEAQLEKSRLLSDRFSAERPKGSFSTLEIQRTEQGDSAMYLCASSLGEGSEAFFGQGTRLTVV.

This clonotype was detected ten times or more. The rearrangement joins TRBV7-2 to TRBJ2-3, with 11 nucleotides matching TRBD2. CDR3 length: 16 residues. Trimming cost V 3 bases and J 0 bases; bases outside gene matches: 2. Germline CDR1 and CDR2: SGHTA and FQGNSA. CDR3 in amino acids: CASSFSGGASTDTQYF. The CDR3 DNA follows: TGTGCCAGCAGCTTTAGCGGGGGGGCAAGCACAGATACGCAGTATTTT.

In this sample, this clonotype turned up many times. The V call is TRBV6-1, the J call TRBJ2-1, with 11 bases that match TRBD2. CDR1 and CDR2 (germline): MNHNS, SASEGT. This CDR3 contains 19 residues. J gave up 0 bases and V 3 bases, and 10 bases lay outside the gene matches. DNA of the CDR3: TGTGCCAGCAGTGAGCGGCTAGCGGGGGGCCCGAGCTCCTACAATGAGCAGTTCTTC. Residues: CASSERLAGGPSSYNEQFF.

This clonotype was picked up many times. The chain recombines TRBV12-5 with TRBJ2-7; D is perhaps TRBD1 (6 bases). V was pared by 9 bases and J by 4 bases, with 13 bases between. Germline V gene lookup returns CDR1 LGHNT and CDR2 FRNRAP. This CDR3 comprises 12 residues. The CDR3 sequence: CASLSGQYEQYF. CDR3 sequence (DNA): TGTGCTAGCCTATCCGGACAGTACGAGCAGTACTTC. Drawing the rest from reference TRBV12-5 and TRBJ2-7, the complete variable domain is DARVTQTPRHKVTEMGQEVTMRCQPILGHNTVFWYRQTMMQGLELLAYFRNRAPLDDSGMPKDRFSAEMPDATLATLKIQPSEPRDSAVYFCASLSGQYEQYFGPGTRLTVT.

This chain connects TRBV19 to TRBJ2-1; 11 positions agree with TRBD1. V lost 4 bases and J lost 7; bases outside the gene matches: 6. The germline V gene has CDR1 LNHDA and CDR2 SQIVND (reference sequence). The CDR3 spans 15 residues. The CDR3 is CASSTDRGRENEQFF. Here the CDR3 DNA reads TGTGCCAGTAGTACGGACAGGGGGCGCGAGAATGAGCAGTTCTTC.

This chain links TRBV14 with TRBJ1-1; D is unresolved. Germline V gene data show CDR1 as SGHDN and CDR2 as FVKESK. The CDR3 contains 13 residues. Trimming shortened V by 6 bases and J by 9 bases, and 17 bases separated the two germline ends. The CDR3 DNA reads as TGTGCCAGCAGAATTGGACGCAGGTCTCAAGCTTTCTTT. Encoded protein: CASRIGRRSQAFF.

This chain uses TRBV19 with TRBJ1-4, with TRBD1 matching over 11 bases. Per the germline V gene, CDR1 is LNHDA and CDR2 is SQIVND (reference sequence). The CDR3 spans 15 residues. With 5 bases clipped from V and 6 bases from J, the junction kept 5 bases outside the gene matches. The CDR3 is CASSADRGPDEKLFF. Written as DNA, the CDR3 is TGTGCCAGTAGTGCGGACAGGGGGCCGGATGAAAAACTGTTTTTT.

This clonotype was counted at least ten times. In DNA form, the CDR3 reads TGCAGCGTTGAGGGGGCGGAAGAGGAAAAACTGTTTTTT. Translating it yields CSVEGAEEEKLFF. V usage is TRBV29-1 and J usage is TRBJ1-4, with a tentative D call TRBD1 (6 bases). The CDR3 has 13 residues. Germline loops: CDR1 SQVTM, CDR2 ANQGSEA. V was cut by 3 bases and J by 8 bases, with 13 bases left in between. The full variable domain, with the rest looked up from reference TRBV29-1 and TRBJ1-4, is SAVISQKPSRDICQRGTSLTIQCQVDSQVTMMFWYRQQPGQSLTLIATANQGSEATYESGFVIDKFPISRPNLTFSTLTVSNMSPEDSSIYLCSVEGAEEEKLFFGSGTQLSVL.

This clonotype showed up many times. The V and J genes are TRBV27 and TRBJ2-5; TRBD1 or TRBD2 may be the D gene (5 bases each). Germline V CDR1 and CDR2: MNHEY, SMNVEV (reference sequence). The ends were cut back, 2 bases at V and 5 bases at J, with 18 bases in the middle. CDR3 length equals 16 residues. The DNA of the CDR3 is TGTGCCAGCAGTTTAACATTCTGGGACGGGTATGAGACCCAGTACTTC. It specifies CASSLTFWDGYETQYF.

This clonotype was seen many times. The chain's CDR3 is CASRPGTEASQYF. CDR3 bases: TGTGCCAGCAGGCCCGGGACTGAGGCTTCCCAGTACTTC. This chain joins TRBV2 and TRBJ2-3, with D perhaps TRBD2 (6 bases). The end of the DNA aligns better with TRBJ2-5, so the J call may be wrong. Germline assignment: CDR1 SNHLY and CDR2 FYNNEI. The CDR3 totals 13 residues.